One sample yielded the 5 T cell receptor beta chains listed below, sequenced in a study of blood T cell repertoires in COVID-19. Profiled with immunoSEQ multiplex PCR; TCRdb holds only in-frame clones, not every one. In the table there are 130,000 to 150,000 clones, roughly 90% of which are singletons. Sequenced input: peripheral blood. The receptors originated from a human donor in a cohort sampled during active COVID-19.

The chain has TRBV18 and TRBJ2-1; maybe TRBD2 (5 bases). V was clipped by 2 bases and J by 5 bases, with 10 bases between them. Looked up from germline, CDR1 is KGHSH and CDR2 is LQKENI. The CDR3 is 14 amino acids. The chain's CDR3 is CASSPGGPNNEQFF. In DNA, the CDR3 is TGTGCCAGCTCACCAGGCGGGCCGAACAATGAGCAGTTCTTC.

This rearrangement joins TRBV4-2 to TRBJ2-3; D perhaps matches TRBD1 (5 bases). CDR3 length: 17 amino acids. Germline assignment: CDR1 LGHNA and CDR2 YNFKEQ. Between the trimmed V and J ends, which lost 1 base and 0 bases, there was a span of 14 bases. The CDR3 DNA follows: TGTGCCAGCAGCCAAGTCCAGCAGGGTCTCAGCACAGATACGCAGTATTTT. This codes for CASSQVQQGLSTDTQYF.

This rearrangement joins TRBV25-1 to TRBJ2-1, with 12 bases aligning to TRBD2. The V segment lost 3 bases and the J segment 4 bases; nucleotides outside the gene matches: 4. Germline lookup yields CDR1 MGHDK and CDR2 SYGVNS. The CDR3 has 16 residues. The CDR3 DNA follows: TGTGCCAGCAGTGAGGCTAGCGGGAGGGTGTACAATGAGCAGTTCTTC. Its translation is CASSEASGRVYNEQFF.

This chain links TRBV6-2 or TRBV6-3 with TRBJ2-3; 12 bases are a match to TRBD2. The CDR3 runs 17 residues. The germline gives CDR1 MNHEY, CDR2 SVGEGT. The V segment lost 2 bases and the J segment 2 bases; nucleotides outside the gene matches: 5. The CDR3 DNA sequence: TGTGCCAGCAGTTACGCTCTAGCGGGAGGGCCCACAGATACGCAGTATTTT. Translated: CASSYALAGGPTDTQYF.

The genes are TRBV10-2 and TRBJ1-2, with 8 nucleotides matching TRBD1. Germline CDR1 and CDR2: WSHSY and SAAADI. After removal of 5 bases from V and 3 bases from J, the junction contained 2 bases not matched to a gene. The CDR3 runs to 13 residues. CDR3 DNA: TGCGCCAGCAGTTCGACAGGGGACTATGGCTACACCTTC. Translated: CASSSTGDYGYTF.